This TCR beta chain was identified in a study of blood T cell repertoires in COVID-19. For the study at large: There were acute and convalescent COVID-19 samples, and they came from the United States, Italy and Spain. T cells, B-cell-depleted T cells, or PBMCs provided the cDNA or gDNA that served as material.

In the authors' workflow: Nucleated cell counts were estimated from reference gene primer amplification. Sequencing was performed with immunoSEQ multiplex PCR; in TCRdb, only in-frame clones are kept and a portion is missing. V and J calls and clone size come straight from that table; D and trimming were deduced from the DNA. The sample has hundreds of thousands of clones, around 90% seen once. Germline V lookup: CDR1 MNHEY, CDR2 SVGAGI. V was trimmed by 6 bases and J by 3 bases, leaving 12 bases between them. This CDR3 comprises 13 residues. Sequenced: peripheral blood. The chain links TRBV6-5 to TRBJ2-7; TRBD1 is a possible D gene (6 bases). The sequence came from a man aged 18 to 29 with active or convalescent COVID-19. The CDR3 sequence: CASSSGQNYEQYF. CDR3 nucleotides: TGTGCCAGCAGCTCTGGACAGAACTACGAGCAGTACTTC.